The source of this TCR beta chain is a study of blood T cell repertoires in COVID-19. The CDR3 is 14 residues long. CDR1 is MDHEN, CDR2 SYDVKM, per germline. The germline V and J ends were trimmed by 2 bases and 1 base, with 5 bases remaining between them. In the authors' methods: Using reference gene primer amplification, nucleated cell counts were estimated. The method was immunoSEQ multiplex PCR; TCRdb's version includes in-frame clones alone and lacks a portion of them. The V and J calls and clone size are taken from that table; D and trimming were inferred from the DNA. This table has roughly 250,000 clones, 80% to 90% appearing once.

Sequencing input: PBMCs or T cells enriched from blood (not recorded which). The clonotype was recovered from a young woman who had recovered from COVID-19. The genes are TRBV28 and TRBJ2-2; D possibly corresponds to TRBD1 (5 bases). CDR3 DNA sequence: TGTGCCAGCAGTTTAGGACAGAACACCGGGGAGCTGTTTTTT. Amino acid sequence: CASSLGQNTGELFF.